This TCR beta chain was recorded in a study of immune evolution from preneoplasia to lung adenocarcinoma. Study-wide background: HLA loss of heterozygosity: 7% AIS, approximately 15% MIA, over 30% ADC, none AAH.

Two lung cancer pathologists independently confirmed each histologic diagnosis. This clone has only one observation. Trimming removed 1 base at V and 7 bases at J, with 10 bases between. This CDR3 comprises 14 residues. Germline lookup yields CDR1 MGHRA and CDR2 YSYEKL. Profiling relied on immunoSEQ multiplex PCR, and the TCRdb table lists in-frame clones only, not all of them. Altogether 35,000 to 40,000 clones are present, 74% being singletons, with the ten largest covering approximately 6.2%. The chain combines TRBV4-1 with TRBJ1-4; D is perhaps TRBD1 (6 bases). The sample taken for sequencing was FFPE invasive lung adenocarcinoma tissue. The sequence was collected from a person between 55 and 69 years old with lung adenocarcinoma. CDR3 region: CASSQAGGVEKLFF. The CDR3 DNA reads as TGCGCCAGCAGCCAAGCTGGGGGCGTTGAAAAACTGTTTTTT.